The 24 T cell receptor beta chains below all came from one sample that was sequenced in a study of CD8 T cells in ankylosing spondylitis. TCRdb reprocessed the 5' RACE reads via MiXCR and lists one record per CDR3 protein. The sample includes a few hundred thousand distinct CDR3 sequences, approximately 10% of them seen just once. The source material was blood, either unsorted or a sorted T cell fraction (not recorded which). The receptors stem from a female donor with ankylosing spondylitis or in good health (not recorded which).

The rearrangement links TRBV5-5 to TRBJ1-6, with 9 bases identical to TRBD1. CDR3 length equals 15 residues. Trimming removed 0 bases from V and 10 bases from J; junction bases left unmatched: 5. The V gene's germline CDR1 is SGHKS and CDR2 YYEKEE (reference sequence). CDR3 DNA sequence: TGTGCCAGCAGCTTGGCCTGGGACAGGGACTCACCCCTCCACTTT. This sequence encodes CASSLAWDRDSPLHF. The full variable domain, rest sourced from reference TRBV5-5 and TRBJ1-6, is DAGVTQSPTHLIKTRGQQVTLRCSPISGHKSVSWYQQVLGQGPQFIFQYYEKEERGRGNFPDRFSARQFPNYSSELNVNALLLGDSALYLCASSLAWDRDSPLHFGNGTRLTVT.

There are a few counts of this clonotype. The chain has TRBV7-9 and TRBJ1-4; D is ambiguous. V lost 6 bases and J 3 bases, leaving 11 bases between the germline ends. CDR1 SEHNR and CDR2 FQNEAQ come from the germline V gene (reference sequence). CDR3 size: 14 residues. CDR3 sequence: CASRKGRANEKLFF. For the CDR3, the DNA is TGTGCCAGCAGAAAAGGCAGAGCTAATGAAAAACTGTTTTTT.

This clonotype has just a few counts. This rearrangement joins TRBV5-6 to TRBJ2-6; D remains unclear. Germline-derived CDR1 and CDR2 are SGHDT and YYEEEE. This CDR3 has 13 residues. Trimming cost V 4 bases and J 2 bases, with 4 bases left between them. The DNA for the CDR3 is TGTGCCAGCAGCATCGCTGGGGCCAACGTCCTGACTTTC. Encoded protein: CASSIAGANVLTF.

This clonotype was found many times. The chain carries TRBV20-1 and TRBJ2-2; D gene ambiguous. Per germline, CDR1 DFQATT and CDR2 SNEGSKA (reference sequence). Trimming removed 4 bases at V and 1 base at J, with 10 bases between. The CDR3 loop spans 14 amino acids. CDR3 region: CSATGAMNTGELFF. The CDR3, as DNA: TGCAGTGCTACCGGAGCGATGAACACCGGGGAGCTGTTTTTT.

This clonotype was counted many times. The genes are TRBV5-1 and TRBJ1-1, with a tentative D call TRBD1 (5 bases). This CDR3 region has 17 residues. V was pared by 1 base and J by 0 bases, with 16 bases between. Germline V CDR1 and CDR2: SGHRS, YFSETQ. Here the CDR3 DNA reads TGCGCCAGCAGCTTGAGGGCGGGGGGGGGTATGAACACTGAAGCTTTCTTT. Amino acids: CASSLRAGGGMNTEAFF.

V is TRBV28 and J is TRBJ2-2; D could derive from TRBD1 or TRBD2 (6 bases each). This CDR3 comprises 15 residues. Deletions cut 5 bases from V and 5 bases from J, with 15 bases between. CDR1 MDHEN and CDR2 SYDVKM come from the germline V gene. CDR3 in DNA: TGTGCCAGCAGTCCCCGTGGGGGGCGGACCGGGGAGCTGTTTTTT. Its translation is CASSPRGGRTGELFF. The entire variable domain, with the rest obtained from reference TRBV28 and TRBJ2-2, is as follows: DVKVTQSSRYLVKRTGEKVFLECVQDMDHENMFWYRQDPGLGLRLIYFSYDVKMKEKGDIPEGYSVSREKKERFSLILESASTNQTSMYLCASSPRGGRTGELFFGEGSRLTVL.

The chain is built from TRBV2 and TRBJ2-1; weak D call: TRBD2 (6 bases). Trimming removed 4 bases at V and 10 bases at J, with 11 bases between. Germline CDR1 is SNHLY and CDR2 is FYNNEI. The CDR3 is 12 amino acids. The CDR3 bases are TGTGCCAGCAGTGCGGGGGTATGGGAGCAGTTCTTC. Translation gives CASSAGVWEQFF. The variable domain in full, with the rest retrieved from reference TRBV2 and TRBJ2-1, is EPEVTQTPSHQVTQMGQEVILRCVPISNHLYFYWYRQILGQKVEFLVSFYNNEISEKSEIFDDQFSVERPDGSNFTLKIRSTKLEDSAMYFCASSAGVWEQFFGPGTRLTVL.

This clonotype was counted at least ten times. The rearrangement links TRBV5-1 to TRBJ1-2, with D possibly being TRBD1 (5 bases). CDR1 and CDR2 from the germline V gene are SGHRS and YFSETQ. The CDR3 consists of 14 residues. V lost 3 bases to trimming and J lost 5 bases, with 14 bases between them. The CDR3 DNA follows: TGCGCCAGCAGCTACTCCGGGACGGATTATGGCTACACCTTC. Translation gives CASSYSGTDYGYTF.

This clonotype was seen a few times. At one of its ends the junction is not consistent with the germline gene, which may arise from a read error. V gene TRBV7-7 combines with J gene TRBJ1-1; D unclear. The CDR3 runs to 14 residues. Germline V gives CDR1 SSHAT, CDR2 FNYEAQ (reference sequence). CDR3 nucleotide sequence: TGTGCTAGCAGCCCCCTAGGAATGGACACTGAAGCTTTCTTT. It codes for CASSPLGMDTEAFF.

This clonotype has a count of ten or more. CDR3 sequence: CASSLADAYNEQFF. In DNA form, the CDR3 reads TGCGCCAGCAGCTTGGCAGACGCCTACAATGAGCAGTTCTTC. This chain links TRBV5-1 with TRBJ2-1; D is undetermined. V was shortened by 0 bases and J by 2 bases, with 6 bases between the two germline ends. Per germline, CDR1 SGHRS and CDR2 YFSETQ. The CDR3 has 14 amino acids.

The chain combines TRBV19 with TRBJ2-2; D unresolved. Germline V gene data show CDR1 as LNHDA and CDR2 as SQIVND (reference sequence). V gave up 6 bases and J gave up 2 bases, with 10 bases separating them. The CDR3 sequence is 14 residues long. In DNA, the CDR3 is TGTGCCAGTAGGGATGGACCAAACACCGGGGAGCTGTTTTTT. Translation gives CASRDGPNTGELFF.

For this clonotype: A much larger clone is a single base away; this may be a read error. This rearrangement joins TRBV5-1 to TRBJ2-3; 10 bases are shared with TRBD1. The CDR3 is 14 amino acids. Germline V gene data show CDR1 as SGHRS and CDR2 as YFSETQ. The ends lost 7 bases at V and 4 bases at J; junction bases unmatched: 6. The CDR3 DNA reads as TGCGCCAGCGGCGGGACAGGGGTCCCAGATACGCAGTATTTT. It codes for CASGGTGVPDTQYF.

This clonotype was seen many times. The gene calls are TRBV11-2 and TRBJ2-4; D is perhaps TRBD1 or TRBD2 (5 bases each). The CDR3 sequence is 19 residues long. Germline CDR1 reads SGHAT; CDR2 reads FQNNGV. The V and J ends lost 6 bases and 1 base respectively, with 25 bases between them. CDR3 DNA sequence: TGTGCCAGCAGTTCCATCCGGGACCGATACGGTTTTGCCAAAAACATTCAGTACTTC. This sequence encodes CASSSIRDRYGFAKNIQYF.

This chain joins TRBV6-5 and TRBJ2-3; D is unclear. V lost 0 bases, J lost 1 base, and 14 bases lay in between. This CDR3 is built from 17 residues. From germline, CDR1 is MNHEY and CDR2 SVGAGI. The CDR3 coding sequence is TGTGCCAGCAGTTACTCTTCCGGGCCAAGGGGCACAGATACGCAGTATTTT. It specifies CASSYSSGPRGTDTQYF.

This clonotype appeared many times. The CDR3, as DNA: TGCGCCAGCAGCCTCCGCCCCGACGAGCAGTACTTC. Translation gives CASSLRPDEQYF. This sequence joins TRBV5-1 and TRBJ2-7, with D hard to call. Trimming cost V 4 bases and J 5 bases, with 10 bases left between them. CDR3 size: 12 residues. Germline-derived CDR1 and CDR2 are SGHRS and YFSETQ.

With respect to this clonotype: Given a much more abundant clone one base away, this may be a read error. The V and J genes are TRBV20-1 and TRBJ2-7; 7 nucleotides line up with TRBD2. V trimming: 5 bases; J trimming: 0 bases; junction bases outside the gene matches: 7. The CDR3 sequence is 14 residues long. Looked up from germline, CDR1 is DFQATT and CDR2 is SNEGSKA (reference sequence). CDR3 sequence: CSAPTSWNSYEQYF. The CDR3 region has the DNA TGCAGTGCTCCGACTAGCTGGAACTCCTACGAGCAGTACTTC.

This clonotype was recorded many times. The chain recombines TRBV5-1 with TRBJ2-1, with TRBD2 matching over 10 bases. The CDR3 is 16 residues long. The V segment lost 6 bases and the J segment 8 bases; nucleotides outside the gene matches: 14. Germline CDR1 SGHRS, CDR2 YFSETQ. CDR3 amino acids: CASKPTSGIFGDEQFF. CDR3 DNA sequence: TGCGCCAGCAAACCTACTAGCGGGATATTCGGGGATGAGCAGTTCTTC.

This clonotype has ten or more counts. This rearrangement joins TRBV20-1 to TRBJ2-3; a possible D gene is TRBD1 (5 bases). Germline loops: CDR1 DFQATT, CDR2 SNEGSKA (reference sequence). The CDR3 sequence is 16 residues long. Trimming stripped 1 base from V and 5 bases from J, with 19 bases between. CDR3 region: CSARARPTTTGDTQYF. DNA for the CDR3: TGCAGTGCTAGAGCCCGACCTACAACTACAGGAGATACGCAGTATTTT.

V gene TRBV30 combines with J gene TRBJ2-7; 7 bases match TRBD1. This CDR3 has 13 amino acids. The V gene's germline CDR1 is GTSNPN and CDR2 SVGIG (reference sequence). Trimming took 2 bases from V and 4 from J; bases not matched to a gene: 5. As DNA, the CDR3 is TGTGCCTGGAGTCCGGGACAGATATACGAGCAGTACTTC. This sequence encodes CAWSPGQIYEQYF.

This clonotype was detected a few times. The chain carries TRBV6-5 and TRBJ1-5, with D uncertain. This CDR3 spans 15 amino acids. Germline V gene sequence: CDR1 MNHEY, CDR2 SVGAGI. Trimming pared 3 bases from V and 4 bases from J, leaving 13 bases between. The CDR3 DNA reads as TGTGCCAGCAGTTATTACCCCGGGGAAAATCAGCCCCAGCATTTT. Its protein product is CASSYYPGENQPQHF.

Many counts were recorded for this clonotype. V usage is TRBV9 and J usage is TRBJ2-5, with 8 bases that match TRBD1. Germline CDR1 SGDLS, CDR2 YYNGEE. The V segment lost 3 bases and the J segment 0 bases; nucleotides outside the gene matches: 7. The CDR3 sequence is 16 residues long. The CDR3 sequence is CASSASGTGNQETQYF. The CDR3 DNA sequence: TGTGCCAGCAGCGCGTCCGGGACAGGTAACCAAGAGACCCAGTACTTC.

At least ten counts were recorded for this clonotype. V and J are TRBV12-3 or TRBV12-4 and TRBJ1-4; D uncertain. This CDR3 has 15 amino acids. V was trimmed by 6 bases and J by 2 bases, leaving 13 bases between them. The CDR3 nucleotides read TGTGCCAGCAGCCTGAGCTTGGAGACTAATGAAAAACTGTTTTTT. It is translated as CASSLSLETNEKLFF.

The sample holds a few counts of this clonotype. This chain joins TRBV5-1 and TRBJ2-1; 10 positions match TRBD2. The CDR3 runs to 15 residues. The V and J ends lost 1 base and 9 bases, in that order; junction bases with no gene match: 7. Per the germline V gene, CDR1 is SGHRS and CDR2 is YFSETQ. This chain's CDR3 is CASSLRASGSGEQFF. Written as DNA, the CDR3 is TGCGCCAGCAGCTTGCGAGCTAGCGGGAGCGGTGAGCAGTTCTTC. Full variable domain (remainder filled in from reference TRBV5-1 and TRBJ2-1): KAGVTQTPRYLIKTRGQQVTLSCSPISGHRSVSWYQQTPGQGLQFLFEYFSETQRNKGNFPGRFSGRQFSNSRSEMNVSTLELGDSALYLCASSLRASGSGEQFFGPGTRLTVL.

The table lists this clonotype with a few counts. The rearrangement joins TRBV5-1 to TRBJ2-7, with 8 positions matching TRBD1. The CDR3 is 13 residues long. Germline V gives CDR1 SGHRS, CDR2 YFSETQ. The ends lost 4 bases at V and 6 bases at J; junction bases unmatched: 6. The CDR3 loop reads CASSPDRVGEQYF. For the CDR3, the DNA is TGCGCCAGCAGCCCGGACAGGGTGGGCGAGCAGTACTTC.